This TCR beta chain originates from a study of T cell repertoires in cytomegalovirus infection. Study-wide findings and caveats: HLA-C-restricted CMV clonotypes gave the most frequent clonotype in two of eight donors. Using cumulative public TCR beta family frequency, the authors identified those who carried CMV together with the relevant HLA.

Concerning this clonotype itself: Its antigen is currently unknown.

MiXCR was run by TCRdb on the reads, yielding one entry per CDR3 protein. The sample includes roughly 990,000 distinct CDR3 sequences, around 30% of them seen just once. This clonotype was obtained from a human donor in good health (CMV status not recorded). Some clones in this sample may be carry-over from other donors' samples. Sequences were derived from cultured CD8+ T cells from PBMCs, sampled from culture after CMV antigen stimulation.

The CDR3 bases are TGTGCCAGCAGTTACCTCTGGACAGGGCCAAACACTGAAGCTTTCTTT. The encoded protein is CASSYLWTGPNTEAFF. The chain recombines TRBV6-6 with TRBJ1-1; 8 positions match TRBD1. CDR1 is MNHNY and CDR2 is SVGAGI in the germline V gene (reference sequence). The J segment lost 2 bases and the V segment lost 2 bases, leaving 7 bases of the junction unmatched. The CDR3 has 16 residues.